These T cell receptor beta chains were read from a single sample in a study of immune heterogeneity within non-small cell lung tumors. One entry per CDR3 protein results from TCRdb running MiXCR on the multiplex PCR reads. Of 5,000 or so distinct CDR3 sequences listed, around a fifth are singletons. The sample comprised lung tumor tissue. The receptors here all came from a man aged 60 to 69 with non-small cell lung cancer. Each CDR3 is given with its conserved first and last residue. A D gene is named only where the DNA matches it firmly. Not every row has a clone size; where given, it reads once, few, many or a size class.

V gene	D gene	clone size	J gene	CDR3 DNA	CDR3 protein
TRBV25-1	NA	NA	TRBJ2-5	TGTGCCAGCAGTGAAAGGGGGGGGCAAGAGACCCAGTACTTC	CASSERGGQETQYF
TRBV2	NA	medium-sized	TRBJ2-2	TGTGCCAGCAGTGAGACAGGCCTTTTAGCAGTTAACACCGGGGAGCTGTTTTTT	CASSETGLLAVNTGELFF
TRBV5-4	TRBD1	NA	TRBJ1-1	TGTGCCAGCAGCCCTTCACAGGGGAGGAACACTGAAGCTTTCTTT	CASSPSQGRNTEAFF
TRBV6-2/TRBV6-3	TRBD2	NA	TRBJ2-7	TGTGCCAGCATTGATTGGACTAGCGAGAGTCGCGAGCAGTACTTC	CASIDWTSESREQYF
TRBV6-1	NA	NA	TRBJ1-5	TGTGCCAGCAGTGTCCGGAACTACAATCAGCCCCAGCATTTT	CASSVRNYNQPQHF
TRBV15	TRBD1	medium-sized	TRBJ1-5	TGTGCCACCCAGATTTACAGGGGCAGTAGTCAGCCCCAGCATTTT	CATQIYRGSSQPQHF
TRBV11-3	TRBD1	NA	TRBJ2-3	TGTGCCAGCAGCCCTCGACAGGGGGCCGCAGATACGCAGTATTTT	CASSPRQGAADTQYF
TRBV20-1	NA	medium-sized	TRBJ1-1	TGCAGTGTCGGGGGGAACACTGAAGCTTTCTTT	CSVGGNTEAFF
TRBV28	NA	medium-sized	TRBJ2-7	TGTGCCAGCAGTTTAAAGTACGAGCAGTACTTC	CASSLKYEQYF
TRBV5-4	NA	NA	TRBJ2-1	TGTGCCAGCAGCTCCGAGGGGCACTCCTACAATGAGCAGTTCTTC	CASSSEGHSYNEQFF
TRBV28	TRBD2	medium-sized	TRBJ2-1	TGTGCCAGCAGTTCATTAGCGGGATTCGGGGACAATGAGCAGTTCTTC	CASSSLAGFGDNEQFF
TRBV28	TRBD1	few	TRBJ2-5	TGTGCCAGCAGTACAGGGGGCGCGGGGGAGACCCAGTACTTC	CASSTGGAGETQYF
TRBV30	NA	medium-sized	TRBJ1-6	TGTGCCTGGAGACTGGGGTCACCCCTCCACTTT	CAWRLGSPLHF
TRBV6-1	NA	NA	TRBJ2-2	TGTGCCAGCATAAGACTAGTAAACCCGACCGGGGAGCTGTTTTTT	CASIRLVNPTGELFF
TRBV13	TRBD1	NA	TRBJ2-7	TGTGCCAGCAGCGCCCGGGACAGAAATTCATACGAGCAGTACTTC	CASSARDRNSYEQYF
TRBV6-2/TRBV6-3	NA	few	TRBJ2-5	TGTGCCACCGGGGCCACGGGGATCGGTCAGACCCAGTACTTC	CATGATGIGQTQYF
TRBV5-1	NA	medium-sized	TRBJ2-7	TGCGCCAGCAGCTTGGTCGGGGACTCCTACGAGCAGTACTTC	CASSLVGDSYEQYF
TRBV5-1	NA	NA	TRBJ1-1	TGCGCCAGCAGCTTGCCGGGGGGCACTGAAGCTTTCTTT	CASSLPGGTEAFF
TRBV7-9	NA	medium-sized	TRBJ2-2	TGTGCCAGCAGCTTAAACCCGAACACCGGGGAGCTGTTTTTT	CASSLNPNTGELFF
TRBV6-5	NA	NA	TRBJ2-3	TGTGCCAGCCTCGAGGGTGTAACCCATTTT	CASLEGVTHF